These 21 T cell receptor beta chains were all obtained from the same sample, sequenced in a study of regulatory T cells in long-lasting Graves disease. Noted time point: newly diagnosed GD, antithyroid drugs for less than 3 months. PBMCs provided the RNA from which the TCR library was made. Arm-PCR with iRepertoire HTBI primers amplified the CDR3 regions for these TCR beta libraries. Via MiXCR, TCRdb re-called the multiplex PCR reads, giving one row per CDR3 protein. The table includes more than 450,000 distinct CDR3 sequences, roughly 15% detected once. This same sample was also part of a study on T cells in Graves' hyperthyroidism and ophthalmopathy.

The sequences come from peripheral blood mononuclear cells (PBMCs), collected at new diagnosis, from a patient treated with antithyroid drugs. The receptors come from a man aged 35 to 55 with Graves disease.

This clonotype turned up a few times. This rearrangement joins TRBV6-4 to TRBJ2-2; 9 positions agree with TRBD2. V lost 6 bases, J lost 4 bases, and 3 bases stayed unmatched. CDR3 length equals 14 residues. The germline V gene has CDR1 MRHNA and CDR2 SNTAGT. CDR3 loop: CASSGSGGTGELFF. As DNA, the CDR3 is TGTGCCAGCAGCGGTAGCGGGGGCACCGGGGAGCTGTTTTTT.

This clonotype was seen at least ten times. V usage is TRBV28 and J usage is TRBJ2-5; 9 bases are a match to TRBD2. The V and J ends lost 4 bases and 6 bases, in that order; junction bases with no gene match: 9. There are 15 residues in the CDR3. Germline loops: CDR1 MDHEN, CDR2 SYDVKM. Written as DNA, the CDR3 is TGTGCCAGCAGTTATCCGGGACTAGCTACGAAGACCCAGTACTTC. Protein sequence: CASSYPGLATKTQYF.

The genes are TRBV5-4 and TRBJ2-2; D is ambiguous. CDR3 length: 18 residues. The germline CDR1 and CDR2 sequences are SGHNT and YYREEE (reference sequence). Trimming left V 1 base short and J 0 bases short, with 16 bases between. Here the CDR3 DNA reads TGTGCCAGCAGCTTGAATTGGGCCAGAAACACGAACACCGGGGAGCTGTTTTTT. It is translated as CASSLNWARNTNTGELFF.

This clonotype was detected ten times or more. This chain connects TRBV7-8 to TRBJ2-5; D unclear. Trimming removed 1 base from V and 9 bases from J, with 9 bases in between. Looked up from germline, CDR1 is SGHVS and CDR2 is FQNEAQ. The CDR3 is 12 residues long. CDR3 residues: CASSLDVGPQYF. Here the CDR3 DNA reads TGTGCCAGCAGCTTAGATGTAGGGCCCCAGTACTTC.

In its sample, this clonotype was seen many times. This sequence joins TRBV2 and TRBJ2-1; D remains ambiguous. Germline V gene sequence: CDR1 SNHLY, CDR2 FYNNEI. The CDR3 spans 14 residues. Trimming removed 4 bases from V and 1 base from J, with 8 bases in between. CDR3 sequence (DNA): TGTGCCAGCAGTGTCCTAGGATCCTACAATGAGCAGTTCTTC. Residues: CASSVLGSYNEQFF.

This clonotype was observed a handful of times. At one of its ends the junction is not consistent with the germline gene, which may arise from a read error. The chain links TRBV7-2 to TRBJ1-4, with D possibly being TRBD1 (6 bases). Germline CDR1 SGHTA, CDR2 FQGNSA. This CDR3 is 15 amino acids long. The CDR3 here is CASSLVGTQNEELFF. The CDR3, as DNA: TGTGCCAGCAGCTTAGTCGGGACACAGAATGAAGAACTGTTTTTT.

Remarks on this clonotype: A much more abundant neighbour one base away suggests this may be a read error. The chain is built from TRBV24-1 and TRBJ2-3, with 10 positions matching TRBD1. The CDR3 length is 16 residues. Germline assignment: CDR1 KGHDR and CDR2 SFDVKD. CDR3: CATSDPRTGGSYEQHF. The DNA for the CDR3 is TGTGCCACCAGTGATCCAAGGACAGGGGGGTCCTACGAGCAGCACTTC.

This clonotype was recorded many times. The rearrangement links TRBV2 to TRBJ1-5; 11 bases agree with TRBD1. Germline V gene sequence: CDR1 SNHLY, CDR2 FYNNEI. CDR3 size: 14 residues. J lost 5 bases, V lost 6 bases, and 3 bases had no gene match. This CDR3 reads CASRGTGGHQPQHF. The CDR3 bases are TGTGCCAGCAGAGGGACAGGGGGGCATCAGCCCCAGCATTTT.

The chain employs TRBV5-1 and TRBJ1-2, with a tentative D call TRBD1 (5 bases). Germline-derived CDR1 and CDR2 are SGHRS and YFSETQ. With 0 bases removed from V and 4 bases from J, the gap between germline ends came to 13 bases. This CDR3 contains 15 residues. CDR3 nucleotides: TGCGCCAGCAGCTTGGACGAGGCGAGGGGCTATGGCTACACCTTC. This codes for CASSLDEARGYGYTF.

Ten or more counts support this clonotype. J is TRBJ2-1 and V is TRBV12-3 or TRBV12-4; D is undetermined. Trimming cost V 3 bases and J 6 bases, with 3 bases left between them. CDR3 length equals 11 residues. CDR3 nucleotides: TGTGCCAGCAGTTTCGCCAATGAGCAGTTCTTC. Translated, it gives CASSFANEQFF.

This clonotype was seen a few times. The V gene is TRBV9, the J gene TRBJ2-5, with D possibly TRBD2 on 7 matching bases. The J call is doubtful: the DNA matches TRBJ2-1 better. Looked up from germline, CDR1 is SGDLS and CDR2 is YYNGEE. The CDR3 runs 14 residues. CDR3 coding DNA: TGTGCCAGCAGCGTAGGAGGGGGGGTCTCTGAGCAGTTCTTC. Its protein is CASSVGGGVSEQFF.

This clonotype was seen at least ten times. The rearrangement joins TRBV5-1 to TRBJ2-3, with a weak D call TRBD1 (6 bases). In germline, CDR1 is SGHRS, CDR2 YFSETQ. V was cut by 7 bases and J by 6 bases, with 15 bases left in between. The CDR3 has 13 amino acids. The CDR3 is CASGTAGVDTQYF. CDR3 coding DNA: TGCGCCAGCGGGACGGCAGGGGTGGATACGCAGTATTTT.

CDR3 sequence: CASSGPGGHGYTF. The CDR3 region has the DNA TGTGCCAGCAGCGGCCCGGGGGGACATGGCTACACCTTC. The chain joins TRBV7-9 to TRBJ1-2, with D possibly matching TRBD1 (5 bases). The germline V gene has CDR1 SEHNR and CDR2 FQNEAQ (reference sequence). Deletions cut 5 bases from V and 6 bases from J, with 13 bases between. The CDR3 runs to 13 residues.

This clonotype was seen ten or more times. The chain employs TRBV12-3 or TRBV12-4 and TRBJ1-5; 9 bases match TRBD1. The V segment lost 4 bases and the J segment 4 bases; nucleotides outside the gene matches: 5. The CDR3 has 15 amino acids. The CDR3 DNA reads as TGTGCCAGCAGTTCCCCCGGGACAGGGAATCAGCCCCAGCATTTT. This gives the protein CASSSPGTGNQPQHF.

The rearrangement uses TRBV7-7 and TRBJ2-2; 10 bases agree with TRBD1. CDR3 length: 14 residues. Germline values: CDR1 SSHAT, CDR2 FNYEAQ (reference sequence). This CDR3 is CASRQGARTGELFF. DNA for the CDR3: TGTGCTAGTAGACAGGGGGCGAGGACCGGGGAGCTGTTTTTT. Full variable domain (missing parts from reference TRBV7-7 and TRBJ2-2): GAGVSQSPRYKVTKRGQDVTLRCDPISSHATLYWYQQALGQGPEFLTYFNYEAQPDKSGLPSDRFSAERPEGSISTLTIQRTEQRDSAMYRCASRQGARTGELFFGEGSRLTVL.

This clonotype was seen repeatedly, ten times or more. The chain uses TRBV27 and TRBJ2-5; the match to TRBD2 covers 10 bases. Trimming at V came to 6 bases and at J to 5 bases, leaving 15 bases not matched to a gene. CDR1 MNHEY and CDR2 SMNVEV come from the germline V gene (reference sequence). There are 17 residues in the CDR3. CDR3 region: CASSDLRLAGVQETQYF. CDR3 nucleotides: TGTGCCAGCAGCGACCTAAGGCTAGCGGGAGTTCAGGAGACCCAGTACTTC.

Here the CDR3 reads CSARGTELLSYNSPLHF. The CDR3 nucleotides read TGCAGTGCTAGAGGGACAGAGTTACTATCCTATAATTCACCCCTCCACTTT. The chain couples TRBV20-1 to TRBJ1-6, with a tentative D call TRBD1 (6 bases). Between the trimmed V and J ends, which lost 1 base and 1 base, there was a span of 14 bases. CDR3 size: 17 residues. The germline V gene has CDR1 DFQATT and CDR2 SNEGSKA (reference sequence).

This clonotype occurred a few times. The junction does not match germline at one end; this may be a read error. The CDR3 loop is CVTSDSSVEETQYF. In nucleotides, the CDR3 is TGTGTCACCAGTGACTCTAGCGTGGAAGAGACCCAGTACTTC. This sequence joins TRBV24-1 and TRBJ2-5; perhaps TRBD2 as D (6 bases). Germline CDR1 and CDR2: KGHDR and SFDVKD. This CDR3 contains 14 residues.

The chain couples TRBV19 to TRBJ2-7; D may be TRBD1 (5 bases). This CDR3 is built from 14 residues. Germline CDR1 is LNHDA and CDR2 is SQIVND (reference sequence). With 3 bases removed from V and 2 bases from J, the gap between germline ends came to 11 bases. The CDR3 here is CASSIDRQPYEQYF. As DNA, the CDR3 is TGTGCCAGTAGTATTGACCGACAGCCCTACGAGCAGTACTTC. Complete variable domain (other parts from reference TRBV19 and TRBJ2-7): DGGITQSPKYLFRKEGQNVTLSCEQNLNHDAMYWYRQDPGQGLRLIYYSQIVNDFQKGDIAEGYSVSREKKESFPLTVTSAQKNPTAFYLCASSIDRQPYEQYFGPGTRLTVT.

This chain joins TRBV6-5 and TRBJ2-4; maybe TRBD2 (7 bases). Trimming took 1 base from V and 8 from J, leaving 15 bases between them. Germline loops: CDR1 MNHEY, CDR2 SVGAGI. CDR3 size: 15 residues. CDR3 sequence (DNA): TGTGCCAGCAGTTACTTGAGGGGGGGCCGGGACATTCAGTACTTC. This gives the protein CASSYLRGGRDIQYF.

The CDR3 coding sequence is TGCAGCGGGACCCTTGGACTAGCGGGAGCGAGAGATACGCAGTATTTT. Translating gives CSGTLGLAGARDTQYF. This chain connects TRBV29-1 to TRBJ2-3; the match to TRBD2 covers 13 bases. Germline V gene data show CDR1 as SQVTM and CDR2 as ANQGSEA. This CDR3 is 16 amino acids long. V gave up 7 bases and J gave up 5 bases; unmatched junction bases: 12.